This T cell receptor beta chain was profiled in a study of cytomegalovirus exposure and HLA in healthy donors (dated by TCRdb to 2017 to 2019). About the full investigation: A later analysis indicated that the 120 or so validation repertoires were generated on the platform also employed for the roughly 650 repertoires of the first cohort. The study was designed to test whether signatures of past pathogen exposure could be identified by cataloging public T cell receptors. Along with the approximately 700-subject first cohort, a separate validation cohort of more than 90 different subjects was used. To predict cytomegalovirus infection status, the study combined high-throughput TCR immunosequencing, statistical association of individual TCRs with disease status, and machine learning.

Donors formed part of the validation cohort, which comprised 95 to 150 subjects and was distinct from the first cohort of under 800 subjects. For CDR1 and CDR2, the germline V gene lists SGHTA and FQGNSA. The CDR3 sequence holds 15 residues, the cysteine and phenylalanine included. The entry retains the CDR3 DNA only, 45 bases that are in frame from base 1. Trimming accounts for 4 bases at V and 10 bases at J, while the number of junction bases matched to no gene is 15. This clone was picked up one time. It has no known antigen specificity. Base quality data are lacking; no much larger clone is found one base away. Results and caveats for the whole study, not just this receptor: The authors suggested that the approach could potentially be generalized to other disease states and immunological phenotypes. Most TCR sequences were observed very rarely across donors, whereas some public TCRs were present in many individuals. In a later analysis, TCRs clustered in the first cohort were found to also tend to co-occur in the 120 or so validation repertoires, with about 94% of cluster scores above 0. A few of the identified cytomegalovirus-associated TCR beta chains were confirmed in vitro to be specific for cytomegalovirus antigens. A later analysis had no HLA typing for the validation cohort, so co-occurrence there was scored across all 120 repertoires. In the study, some 160 TCR beta chains were listed as associated with cytomegalovirus. The classifier was reported to diagnose cytomegalovirus status with high specificity and sensitivity in both the original and validation cohorts.

Libraries were constructed by the immunoSEQ multiplex PCR assay. Processing in the source paper ran as follows. To diagnose cytomegalovirus status from the catalog of TCR beta chain sequences, a statistical classification framework was built. Entries here come from immuneACCESS through TCRdb and include only in-frame sequences with V and J called. Some clones fail to appear in such tables; in the studies checked, an unresolved V gene covers under half of the shortfall, and the cause of the remainder is unknown. V and J calls and clone size follow that table, whereas D and trimming were derived from the DNA. In this sample the table shows some 150,000 clones, 70% to 90% of which occur a single time. The ten top clones hold 20% to 25% of the sample.

Here the chain combines TRBV7-2 and TRBJ1-2; TRBD1 agrees with 7 junctional bases. What was sequenced was PBMCs. This TCR was recovered from a man in his late teens or twenties in good health and CMV-seropositive. The CDR3 sequence is CASSSLAGTAEDYTF. The DNA sequence is given as TGTGCCAGCAGCTCCTTGGCCGGGACAGCTGAGGACTACACCTTC.